These 4 T cell receptor beta chains originate from one sample sequenced in a study of immune evolution from preneoplasia to lung adenocarcinoma. Some clones are missing from TCRdb's copy, which holds only in-frame ones; the method was immunoSEQ multiplex PCR. This sample has some 5,000 clones, with about four fifths found just once. Sequenced input: FFPE minimally invasive lung adenocarcinoma tissue. The receptors come from a person aged 55 to 79 with lung adenocarcinoma.

The V gene is TRBV4-3, the J gene TRBJ1-1; D is unclear. This CDR3 is 13 amino acids long. V was shortened by 0 bases and J by 5 bases, with 7 bases between the two germline ends. Germline CDR1 is LGHNA and CDR2 is YSLEER. CDR3 residues: CASSQEPLTEAFF. CDR3 in DNA: TGCGCCAGCAGCCAAGAGCCTCTGACTGAAGCTTTCTTT.

This chain links TRBV7-5 with TRBJ2-7. TRBV7-5 is a recognized pseudogene. CDR3 length equals 15 residues. CDR3 amino acids: CARGDVHDFSYEQYF. The CDR3, as DNA: TGTGCCAGGGGGGACGTACACGATTTCTCCTACGAGCAGTACTTC.

This sequence joins TRBV10-3 and TRBJ2-3, with D uncertain. The V gene lost 10 bases and the J gene lost 2 bases, with 7 bases spanning the gap. This CDR3 has 11 amino acids. CDR1 is ENHRY, CDR2 SYGVKD, per germline. In DNA form, the CDR3 reads TGTGCCACAACCCACACAGATACGCAGTATTTT. The encoded protein is CATTHTDTQYF.

The V and J genes are TRBV7-2 and TRBJ2-7, with D perhaps TRBD1 (5 bases). CDR1 is SGHTA, CDR2 FQGNSA, per germline. With 5 bases removed from V and 6 bases from J, the gap between germline ends came to 23 bases. CDR3 length: 16 residues. The CDR3 region is CASSPTAGWGLGEQYF. The CDR3 DNA reads as TGTGCCAGCAGCCCGACAGCAGGTTGGGGATTGGGCGAGCAGTACTTC.